This TCR beta chain was retrieved from a study of T-cell reconstitution after alpha-beta-depleted transplantation in children. There are a few counts of this clonotype. The antigen is not known. Preparation of the TCRbeta library used unique molecular identifiers. TCRdb passed the PCR reads through MiXCR, listing each CDR3 protein once. The sample lists around 490,000 distinct CDR3 sequences, about an eighth seen once, with about 14% in the top ten. From germline, CDR1 is ENHRY and CDR2 SYGVKD. The CDR3 is 13 residues long. With 7 bases removed from V and 0 bases from J, the gap between germline ends came to 10 bases. Study conclusions and caveats: It was reported that alpha-beta T cells came from several hundred expanded graft clones (about two months after transplant). One year post-transplant, T-cell counts and diversity were largely derived from T cells produced anew. Some patients' high day-60 TCRbeta diversity was traced to surviving recipient T cells and thymic progenitors.

The rearrangement joins TRBV10-3 to TRBJ2-7; possibly TRBD1 or TRBD2 for D (5 bases each). Sequenced here: PBMCs, mostly from graft donor cells, sampled 180 days after TCRalphabeta/CD19-depleted stem cell transplant. This TCR was recovered from a female patient aged 2-9 years who had a stem cell transplant for aplastic anemia, so the T cells may come from the graft donor. The CDR3 is CAITRDPSYEQYF. CDR3 DNA: TGTGCCATCACCCGGGACCCCTCCTACGAGCAGTACTTC.